A selection of T cell receptor beta chains follows, all from one sample in a study of cytomegalovirus exposure and HLA in healthy donors. Clones were sequenced by immunoSEQ multiplex PCR, and TCRdb holds only the in-frame ones, with some missing. The sample has some 120,000 clones; about 81% are singletons. The sequencing sample was made of PBMCs. These receptors were collected from a woman under 40 in good health and CMV-seronegative. Both conserved end residues are trimmed from each CDR3. The order of the fields is J gene, clone size, V gene, CDR3 protein. Not every row has a clone size; where given, it reads once, few, many or a size class.

TRBJ2-1 | . | TRBV13 | ASSVGTSGYNEQF
TRBJ2-7 | . | TRBV9 | ASSAGYLISYEQY
TRBJ1-1 | . | TRBV6-1 | ASSLQGRDTEAF
TRBJ1-2 | . | TRBV7-6 | ASSLGQGHGYT
TRBJ2-1 | . | TRBV29-1 | SARKVGGSYNEQF
TRBJ2-3 | . | TRBV5-5 | ASSSSEPTDTQY
TRBJ2-3 | . | TRBV7-2 | ASSFYHNTDTQY
TRBJ1-1 | once | TRBV19 | ASSITGNTEAF
TRBJ2-3 | . | TRBV27 | ASSLAGTDTQY
TRBJ2-3 | few | TRBV27 | ASSFGQGDDTQY
TRBJ2-1 | once | TRBV27 | ASSLLKGAISYNEQF
TRBJ2-7 | . | TRBV11-3 | ASSLGGYSYEQY
TRBJ2-7 | . | TRBV29-1 | SVDTGTWEQY
TRBJ2-3 | . | TRBV19 | ASSLVRGPDTQY
TRBJ1-6 | once | TRBV2 | ASSAGSRGSPLH
TRBJ2-3 | . | TRBV5-1 | ASSVPLESTDTQY
TRBJ2-3 | . | TRBV18 | ASSPRTGADTQY
TRBJ1-1 | . | TRBV29-1 | SVANTMAF
TRBJ1-2 | few | TRBV29-1 | SVERQGTNYGYT
TRBJ2-3 | few | TRBV4-1 | ASSQDEGGGVTDTQY
TRBJ2-7 | once | TRBV6-1 | ASSEYRLTYEQY
TRBJ1-5 | . | TRBV5-1 | ASSARGNQPQH
TRBJ2-2 | . | TRBV19 | ASNKRLGQYTGELF
TRBJ1-5 | . | TRBV2 | ASSEERSPKPQH
TRBJ2-1 | . | TRBV14 | ASSPFAEENEQF
TRBJ2-7 | . | TRBV11-2 | ASSPDQTGQY
TRBJ1-1 | . | TRBV11-3 | ASSRGQGTPEAF
TRBJ1-2 | . | TRBV7-9 | ASSLPGRVGYT
TRBJ2-7 | . | TRBV18 | ASSPESGVLSYNVVPPYEQY
TRBJ2-5 | . | TRBV9 | ASSLEGTLAAETQY
TRBJ2-1 | . | TRBV6-5 | ASSLGSGINEQF
TRBJ2-2 | . | TRBV14 | ASRGQYTGELF
TRBJ2-2 | . | TRBV9 | ASSVGGPGELF
TRBJ2-5 | . | TRBV9 | ASSVGLGGETQY
TRBJ2-2 | . | TRBV11-3 | ASIAFRGRELF